These T cell receptor beta chains were read from a single sample in a study of metastatic and nonmetastatic thyroid tumors. TCRdb recomputed clones from the PCR reads via MiXCR. The sample yields some 31,000 clones, about 20% seen once. Material: blood. These receptors were obtained from a female donor with papillary thyroid cancer or a benign thyroid nodule (not recorded which). Some clones in this sample may be carry-over from other donors' samples. CDR3s include the opening cysteine and the closing phenylalanine or tryptophan. The D gene is left open where the match is weak. Only some rows state a clone size, as once, few, many or a class for expanded clones.

>many|-|TRBJ2-7|TRBV15
CATILGQRYEQYF
TGTGCCACCATCTTGGGACAACGTTACGAGCAGTACTTC
>many|TRBD2|TRBJ2-1|TRBV7-3
CASSLGLALGEQFF
TGTGCCAGCAGCCTGGGACTAGCTCTTGGAGAGCAGTTCTTC
>many|-|TRBJ2-3|TRBV18
CASSPREEGTDTQYF
TGTGCCAGCTCACCCAGGGAGGAGGGCACAGATACGCAGTATTTT
>many|-|TRBJ2-5|TRBV12-3/TRBV12-4
CASSPVAETQYF
TGTGCCAGCAGCCCGGTTGCCGAGACCCAGTACTTC
>many|-|TRBJ1-3|TRBV9
CASSEISAGNTIYF
TGTGCCAGCAGCGAGATCTCGGCTGGAAACACCATATATTTT
>many|TRBD2|TRBJ2-7|TRBV29-1
CSVEQAGGEQYF
TGCAGCGTTGAACAGGCCGGGGGGGAGCAGTACTTC
>many|-|TRBJ1-1|TRBV3-1
CASSPHMGGLNTEAFF
TGTGCCAGCAGCCCGCACATGGGCGGCCTGAACACTGAAGCTTTCTTT
>many|-|TRBJ1-3|TRBV12-3/TRBV12-4
CASSFGRVNRNTIYF
TGTGCCAGCAGTTTCGGCAGGGTTAATCGAAACACCATATATTTT
>-|-|TRBJ2-2|TRBV28
CASSPLYHNTGELFF
TGTGCCAGCAGCCCCCTATACCATAACACCGGGGAGCTGTTTTTT
>many|-|TRBJ1-1|TRBV6-1
CASGHLLRESTEAFF
TGTGCCAGCGGTCACCTTCTCCGGGAGAGCACTGAAGCTTTCTTT
>few|-|TRBJ1-5|TRBV6-6
CASSYEGLNQPQHF
TGTGCCAGCAGTTACGAGGGGCTCAATCAGCCCCAGCATTTT
>medium-sized|-|TRBJ2-1|TRBV7-2
CASSLEPGQQFF
TGTGCCAGCAGCTTAGAACCGGGACAGCAGTTCTTC
>many|TRBD2|TRBJ2-1|TRBV9
CASSVVGGAGEQFF
TGTGCCAGCAGCGTAGTCGGGGGGGCAGGCGAGCAGTTCTTC
>many|-|TRBJ1-5|TRBV5-8
CASSLRQYSNQPQHF
TGTGCCAGCAGCTTGCGGCAGTATAGCAATCAGCCCCAGCATTTT
>-|TRBD1|TRBJ2-3|TRBV6-1
CASSDTGVTDTQYF
TGTGCCAGCAGTGACACAGGGGTAACAGATACGCAGTATTTT
>many|TRBD1|TRBJ1-3|TRBV7-3
CASSTGGGNTIYF
TGTGCCAGCAGCACAGGGGGCGGAAACACCATATATTTT
>few|-|TRBJ2-7|TRBV7-2
CASSSVGVLNYEQYF
TGTGCCAGCAGCTCCGTCGGGGTCCTTAACTACGAGCAGTACTTC
>-|-|TRBJ2-2|TRBV2
CASTMSGGTGELFF
TGTGCCAGCACCATGAGTGGGGGCACCGGGGAGCTTTTTTTT
>-|-|TRBJ1-5|TRBV27
CASSRQGGQPQHF
TGTGCCAGCAGCCGGCAGGGAGGTCAGCCCCAGCATTTT
>few|-|TRBJ1-5|TRBV12-3/TRBV12-4
CASSPGRQNQPQHF
TGTGCCAGCAGCCCGGGACGTCAAAATCAGCCCCAGCATTTT
>-|TRBD2|TRBJ2-3|TRBV12-3/TRBV12-4
CASSGAGGPGDTQYF
TGTGCCAGCAGTGGAGCGGGAGGGCCCGGAGATACGCAGTATTTT
>many|-|TRBJ2-5|TRBV12-5
CASGLPRGGKETQYF
TGTGCTAGTGGTTTGCCTAGAGGGGGGAAAGAGACCCAGTACTTC
>medium-sized|TRBD1|TRBJ2-2|TRBV6-1
CASARTGNTGELFF
TGTGCCAGCGCTCGGACAGGGAACACCGGGGAGCTGTTTTTT
>few|-|TRBJ2-7|TRBV6-1
CASRTPGRGSSYEQYF
TGTGCCAGCAGGACTCCGGGGAGGGGGAGCTCCTACGAGCAGTACTTC
>medium-sized|TRBD2|TRBJ2-7|TRBV6-1
CASGGGMREQYF
TGTGCCTCCGGCGGGGGGATGAGGGAGCAGTACTTC
>many|-|TRBJ1-6|TRBV18
CASSPLTGGNSPLHF
TGTGCCAGCTCACCGTTAACGGGCGGGAATTCACCCCTCCACTTT
>many|-|TRBJ1-3|TRBV11-2
CASSFGQGNTIYF
TGTGCCAGCAGCTTCGGACAGGGAAACACCATATATTTT
>many|-|TRBJ2-2|TRBV19
CASSIGPWFQSTGELFF
TGTGCCAGTAGTATCGGTCCATGGTTCCAGAGCACCGGGGAGCTGTTTTTT
>few|TRBD1|TRBJ1-5|TRBV28
CASSSGQGNQPQHF
TGTGCCAGCAGTTCGGGACAGGGGAATCAGCCCCAGCATTTT
>many|-|TRBJ1-1|TRBV19
CASSSSMGWKGSSEAFF
TGTGCCAGTAGTAGTTCAATGGGATGGAAGGGGTCCTCTGAAGCTTTCTTT
>-|TRBD2|TRBJ2-7|TRBV7-9
CASSLGGGTYEQYF
TGTGCCAGCAGCTTAGGGGGGGGGACCTACGAGCAGTACTTC
>-|TRBD1|TRBJ1-4|TRBV5-1
CASSSNTGTGEYEKLFF
TGCGCCAGCAGCTCAAATACCGGGACAGGGGAATATGAAAAACTGTTTTTT
>few|TRBD1|TRBJ1-4|TRBV2
CASSSGTDNEKLFF
TGTGCCAGCAGTTCCGGGACAGATAATGAAAAACTGTTTTTT
>many|-|TRBJ1-2|TRBV30
CAWLGGGSGYTF
TGTGCCTGGCTAGGAGGGGGTTCTGGCTACACCTTC
>-|-|TRBJ1-3|TRBV6-1
CASSPLQGSGNTIYF
TGTGCCAGCAGCCCTCTTCAGGGATCTGGAAACACCATATATTTT
>-|-|TRBJ2-3|TRBV7-9
CASSLSVSTDTQYF
TGTGCCAGCAGCTTAAGCGTGAGCACAGATACGCAGTATTTT
>-|-|TRBJ1-2|TRBV6-4
CASSEARRASFGFGYTF
TGTGCCAGCAGTGAAGCTAGGCGTGCCAGTTTCGGCTTTGGCTACACCTTC